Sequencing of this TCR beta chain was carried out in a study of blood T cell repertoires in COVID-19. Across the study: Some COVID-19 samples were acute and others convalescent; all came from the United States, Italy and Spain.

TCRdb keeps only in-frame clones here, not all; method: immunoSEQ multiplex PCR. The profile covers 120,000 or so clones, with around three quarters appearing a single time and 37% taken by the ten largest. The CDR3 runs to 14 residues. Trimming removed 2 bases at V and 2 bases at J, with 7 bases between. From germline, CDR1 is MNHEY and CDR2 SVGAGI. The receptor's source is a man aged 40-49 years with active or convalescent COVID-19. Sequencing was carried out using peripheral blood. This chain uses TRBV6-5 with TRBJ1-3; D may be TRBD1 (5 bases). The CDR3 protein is CASSYGATGNTIYF. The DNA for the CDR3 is TGTGCCAGCAGTTACGGGGCAACTGGAAACACCATATATTTT.